This TCR beta chain was obtained from a study of metastatic and nonmetastatic thyroid tumors. The overall study: Both malignant and benign thyroid patients supplied peripheral blood and tumor or nodule tissue samples, across which the repertoires of these patients were then compared. Regarding the study as a whole: As reported, TCR beta diversity in blood and tumor was significantly higher in malignant thyroid tumors than in benign nodules.

There were no patients who had received any treatment before thyroid surgery. Original analysis: Construction of a distant-metastasis classifier for papillary thyroid cancer relied on CDR3 differences across clinicopathological groups. TCRdb re-called the PCR reads with MiXCR. The V and J calls shown here were made by TCRdb, not taken from the authors' results. Among 23,000 or so clones listed, approximately 19% were seen once. On this clone: Its specificity is not known.

CDR3 length: 16 residues. Germline CDR1 and CDR2: LGHNA and YSLEER. Germline trimming cut 1 base from V and 2 bases from J; bases unmatched to any gene: 1. The V and J genes are TRBV4-3 and TRBJ2-3; TRBD2 matches 12 bases. Sequencing was performed on blood. The sequence was collected from a male donor with papillary thyroid cancer or a benign thyroid nodule (not recorded which). Some clones in this sample may be carry-over from other donors' samples. The DNA for the CDR3 is TGCGCCAGCAGCCAAGGACTAGCGGGGGACACAGATACGCAGTATTTT. Protein: CASSQGLAGDTDTQYF.